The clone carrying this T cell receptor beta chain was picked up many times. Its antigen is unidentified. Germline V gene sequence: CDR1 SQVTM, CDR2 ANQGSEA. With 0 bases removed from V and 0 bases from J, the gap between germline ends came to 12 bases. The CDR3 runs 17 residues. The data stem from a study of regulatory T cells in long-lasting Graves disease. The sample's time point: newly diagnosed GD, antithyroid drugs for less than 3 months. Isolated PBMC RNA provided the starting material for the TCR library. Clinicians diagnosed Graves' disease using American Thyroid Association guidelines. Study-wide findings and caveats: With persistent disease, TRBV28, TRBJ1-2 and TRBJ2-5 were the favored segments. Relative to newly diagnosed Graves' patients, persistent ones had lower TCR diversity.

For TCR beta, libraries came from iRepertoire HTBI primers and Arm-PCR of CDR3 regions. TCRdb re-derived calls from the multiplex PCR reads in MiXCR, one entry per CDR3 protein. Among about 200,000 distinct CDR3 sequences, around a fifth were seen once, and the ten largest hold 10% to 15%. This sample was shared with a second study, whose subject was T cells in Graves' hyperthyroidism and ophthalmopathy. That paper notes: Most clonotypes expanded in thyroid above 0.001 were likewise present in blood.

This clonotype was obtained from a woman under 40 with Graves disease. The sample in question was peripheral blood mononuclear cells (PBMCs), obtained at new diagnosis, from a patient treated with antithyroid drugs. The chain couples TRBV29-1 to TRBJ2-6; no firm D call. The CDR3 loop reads CSVEDLSGYSGANVLTF. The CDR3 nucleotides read TGCAGCGTTGAAGATCTCTCCGGCTACTCTGGGGCCAACGTCCTGACTTTC.